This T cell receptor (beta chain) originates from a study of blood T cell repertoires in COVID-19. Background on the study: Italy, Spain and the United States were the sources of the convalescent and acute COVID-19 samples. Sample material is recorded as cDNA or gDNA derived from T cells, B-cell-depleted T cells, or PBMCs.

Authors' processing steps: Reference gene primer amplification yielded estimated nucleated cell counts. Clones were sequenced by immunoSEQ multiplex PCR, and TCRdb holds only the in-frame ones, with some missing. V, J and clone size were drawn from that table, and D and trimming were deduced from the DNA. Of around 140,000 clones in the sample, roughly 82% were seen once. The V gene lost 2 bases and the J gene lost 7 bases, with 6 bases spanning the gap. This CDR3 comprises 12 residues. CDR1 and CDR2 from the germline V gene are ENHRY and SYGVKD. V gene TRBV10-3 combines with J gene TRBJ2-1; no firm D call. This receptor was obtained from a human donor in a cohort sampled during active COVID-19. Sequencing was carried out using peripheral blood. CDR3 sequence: CAISELRNEQFF. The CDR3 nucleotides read TGTGCCATCAGTGAGCTGAGGAATGAGCAGTTCTTC.